The 29 T cell receptor beta chains given below trace back to one sample, sequenced in a study of CD8 T cells in ankylosing spondylitis. Each CDR3 protein gets one entry after TCRdb re-called the 5' RACE reads with MiXCR. In the table there are 300,000 to 400,000 distinct CDR3 sequences, over 12% of which are singletons. Sequencing was performed on blood, either unsorted or a sorted T cell fraction (not recorded which). These receptors all stem from a male donor with ankylosing spondylitis or in good health (not recorded which).

This clonotype appeared a few times. The chain is built from TRBV12-3 or TRBV12-4 and TRBJ2-7; 8 bases match TRBD1. The CDR3 has 12 residues. The V segment lost 7 bases and the J segment 3 bases; nucleotides outside the gene matches: 2. The DNA of the CDR3 is TGTGCCAGCACCACAGGGGGCTACGAGCAGTACTTC. This encodes CASTTGGYEQYF.

This clonotype was detected once. The chain carries TRBV20-1 and TRBJ2-7; tentatively, D is TRBD2 (6 bases). The CDR3 totals 14 residues. The V and J ends lost 2 bases and 6 bases respectively, with 17 bases between them. Germline V gene data show CDR1 as DFQATT and CDR2 as SNEGSKA (reference sequence). The CDR3 region has the DNA TGCAGTGCTAGAACTGTGGTAGAGGGAGGCGAGCAGTACTTC. It translates to CSARTVVEGGEQYF.

This chain uses TRBV5-1 with TRBJ2-1; the match to TRBD1 covers 11 bases. CDR1 is SGHRS and CDR2 is YFSETQ in the germline V gene. Unmatched junction bases numbered 10, after V lost 5 bases and J lost 6 bases. The CDR3 runs 16 residues. CDR3 sequence (DNA): TGCGCCAGCAGAAAATCCGGGACAGGGGGGGTCAATGAGCAGTTCTTC. Protein sequence: CASRKSGTGGVNEQFF.

Many counts were recorded for this clonotype. V and J are TRBV12-3 or TRBV12-4 and TRBJ1-5; D is perhaps TRBD1 (6 bases). The CDR3 is 14 residues long. Trimming removed 3 bases from V and 7 bases from J, with 13 bases in between. The CDR3 loop is CASSFGGAGQPQHF. The CDR3, as DNA: TGTGCCAGCAGTTTTGGGGGGGCAGGGCAGCCCCAGCATTTT.

The chain employs TRBV2 and TRBJ2-5; D unclear. V was trimmed by 7 bases and J by 1 base, leaving 13 bases between them. The CDR3 is 14 amino acids. CDR1 is SNHLY, CDR2 FYNNEI, per germline. The CDR3 protein is CASISSLFQETQYF. The CDR3 DNA is TGTGCCAGCATAAGTTCCCTATTCCAAGAGACCCAGTACTTC.

This clonotype was seen a handful of times. CDR3 in DNA: TGTGCCATCAGTGGAACGGGGACTAGCAATCAGCCCCAGCATTTT. Its translation is CAISGTGTSNQPQHF. The chain is built from TRBV10-3 and TRBJ1-5, with D perhaps TRBD1 (5 bases). Trimming removed 4 bases at V and 0 bases at J, with 10 bases between. Germline values: CDR1 ENHRY, CDR2 SYGVKD. The CDR3 is made up of 15 amino acids.

V is TRBV29-1 and J is TRBJ1-2; D is uncertain. V was cut by 5 bases and J by 4 bases, with 11 bases left in between. The length of the CDR3 is 12 residues. Germline CDR1 is SQVTM and CDR2 is ANQGSEA. CDR3: CSVPREGYGYTF. In DNA, the CDR3 is TGCAGCGTTCCACGGGAAGGCTATGGCTACACCTTC.

This clonotype was observed many times. The rearrangement uses TRBV5-1 and TRBJ1-5; D is possibly TRBD1 (6 bases). The CDR3 is 15 amino acids. V was clipped by 4 bases and J by 1 base, with 12 bases between them. Germline V lookup: CDR1 SGHRS, CDR2 YFSETQ. The CDR3: CASSIQGGSNQPQHF. CDR3 sequence (DNA): TGCGCCAGCAGCATACAGGGCGGGAGCAATCAGCCCCAGCATTTT.

The V and J genes are TRBV10-3 and TRBJ2-2; TRBD2 agrees at 9 bases. With V trimmed by 10 bases and J by 4 bases, 4 bases remained unmatched. The germline V gene encodes CDR1 ENHRY and CDR2 SYGVKD. CDR3 size: 13 residues. For the CDR3, the DNA is TGTGCCAATAGCGGGAGTGGCACCGGGGAGCTGTTTTTT. Amino acids: CANSGSGTGELFF.

A few counts support this clonotype. This chain joins TRBV20-1 and TRBJ1-2; tentative D call: TRBD1 (6 bases). CDR1 is DFQATT and CDR2 is SNEGSKA in the germline V gene (reference sequence). CDR3 size: 13 residues. Trimming shortened V by 7 bases and J by 5 bases, and 17 bases separated the two germline ends. The DNA of the CDR3 is TGCAGTGTCCCCACCGGACAGTATTATGGCTACACCTTC. Translation: CSVPTGQYYGYTF.

This clonotype was detected a few times. The genes are TRBV24-1 and TRBJ2-1, with D perhaps TRBD2 (5 bases). With 2 bases removed from V and 7 bases from J, the gap between germline ends came to 17 bases. There are 16 residues in the CDR3. CDR1 is KGHDR, CDR2 SFDVKD, per germline. The CDR3 DNA reads as TGTGCCACCAGTGATTCGGCTTTCCGAGGGCTGAATGAGCAGTTCTTC. As protein: CATSDSAFRGLNEQFF.

The J gene is TRBJ2-5, the V gene TRBV20-1, with unresolved D. Germline CDR1 DFQATT, CDR2 SNEGSKA (reference sequence). The CDR3 runs to 12 residues. With 4 bases removed from V and 5 bases from J, the gap between germline ends came to 11 bases. CDR3 in amino acids: CSATPGAETQYF. For the CDR3, the DNA is TGCAGTGCTACCCCCGGAGCCGAGACCCAGTACTTC.

The V and J genes are TRBV4-1 and TRBJ2-5, with D possibly being TRBD1 or TRBD2 (5 bases each). Between the trimmed V and J ends, which lost 1 base and 2 bases, there was a span of 8 bases. Germline V gene lookup returns CDR1 MGHRA and CDR2 YSYEKL. CDR3 size: 14 residues. The CDR3 here is CASSQGDPQETQYF. CDR3 bases: TGCGCCAGCAGCCAAGGGGACCCGCAAGAGACCCAGTACTTC.

This clonotype has just a few counts. This rearrangement joins TRBV12-3 or TRBV12-4 to TRBJ1-4; D call uncertain. This CDR3 is 15 amino acids long. V lost 6 bases and J lost 0, with 11 bases in between. Written as DNA, the CDR3 is TGTGCCAGCAGGTCCCGATATGCAACTAATGAAAAACTGTTTTTT. Its translation: CASRSRYATNEKLFF.

This clonotype showed up just a few times. The V call is TRBV12-3 or TRBV12-4, the J call TRBJ2-4; D uncertain. This CDR3 region has 18 residues. Trimming shortened V by 8 bases and J by 0 bases, and 23 bases separated the two germline ends. The CDR3 region has the DNA TGTGCCAGCGGTCCCTCACCGGCCGGATTACTAGCCAAAAACATTCAGTACTTC. It is translated as CASGPSPAGLLAKNIQYF.

This clonotype was counted between two and nine times. J is TRBJ2-2 and V is TRBV5-1, with D possibly matching TRBD1 (5 bases). The CDR3 extends over 15 amino acids. Germline lookup yields CDR1 SGHRS and CDR2 YFSETQ. The germline V and J ends were trimmed by 0 bases and 0 bases, with 6 bases remaining between them. The CDR3 protein is CASSLEQANTGELFF. The CDR3, as DNA: TGCGCCAGCAGCTTGGAACAGGCGAACACCGGGGAGCTGTTTTTT.

The chain has TRBV20-1 and TRBJ2-5; possible D gene TRBD2, 5 bases. Per germline, CDR1 DFQATT and CDR2 SNEGSKA (reference sequence). This CDR3 has 14 residues. V was clipped by 5 bases and J by 0 bases, with 13 bases between them. CDR3 amino acids: CSAGGWTDQETQYF. Here the CDR3 DNA reads TGCAGTGCTGGAGGTTGGACTGACCAAGAGACCCAGTACTTC.

The chain employs TRBV7-2 and TRBJ2-3; tentative D call: TRBD1 (5 bases). Germline CDR1 and CDR2: SGHTA and FQGNSA. The CDR3 contains 12 residues. The V and J ends lost 1 base and 7 bases respectively, with 6 bases between them. The CDR3 protein is CASSLGTNTQYF. Here the CDR3 DNA reads TGTGCCAGCAGCTTAGGGACAAATACGCAGTATTTT. The whole variable domain, filled in from reference TRBV7-2 and TRBJ2-3, reads GAGVSQSPSNKVTEKGKDVELRCDPISGHTALYWYRQSLGQGLEFLIYFQGNSAPDKSGLPSDRFSAERTGGSVSTLTIQRTQQEDSAVYLCASSLGTNTQYFGPGTRLTVL.

In its sample, this clonotype was seen a few times. A read error may produce the germline difference seen at one junction end. This chain links TRBV6-2 or TRBV6-3 with TRBJ2-7; D may correspond to TRBD1 or TRBD2 (5 bases each). CDR3 length: 13 amino acids. Germline V gives CDR1 MNHEY, CDR2 SVGEGT. The chain's CDR3 is CASYRDDTYEQHF. The CDR3 nucleotides are TGTGCCAGCTACCGGGACGACACCTACGAGCAGCACTTC.

In this sample, this clonotype turned up a few times. The J gene is TRBJ2-7, the V gene TRBV5-1, with TRBD1 matching 10 bases. The CDR3 runs to 16 residues. V gave up 2 bases and J gave up 4 bases; unmatched junction bases: 9. Germline V gene data show CDR1 as SGHRS and CDR2 as YFSETQ. The DNA for the CDR3 is TGCGCCAGCAGCTTTAACAATCCGGGACAGGGGTACGAGCAGTACTTC. This gives the protein CASSFNNPGQGYEQYF.

This clonotype was counted at least ten times. The chain carries TRBV29-1 and TRBJ2-7; D is undetermined. This CDR3 is 12 amino acids long. Germline lookup yields CDR1 SQVTM and CDR2 ANQGSEA. V was clipped by 3 bases and J by 6 bases, with 12 bases between them. The CDR3 region is CSVDPRGSEQYF. The CDR3 region has the DNA TGCAGCGTTGACCCCCGCGGTAGCGAGCAGTACTTC.

This clonotype showed up many times. This chain connects TRBV5-5 to TRBJ1-1; D not resolved. Between the trimmed V and J ends, which lost 4 bases and 5 bases, there was a span of 21 bases. The germline gives CDR1 SGHKS, CDR2 YYEKEE (reference sequence). The CDR3 is 16 residues long. The CDR3 loop reads CASSRSITALRTEAFF. The CDR3 region has the DNA TGTGCCAGCAGCCGCAGTATAACAGCCCTGAGGACTGAAGCTTTCTTT.

The chain uses TRBV7-2 and TRBJ2-5, with 7 bases fitting TRBD1. CDR3 length: 14 residues. Germline CDR1 SGHTA, CDR2 FQGNSA. Losses at the gene ends were 1 base for V and 7 bases for J; bases not matched to a gene: 6. The CDR3 loop is CASSLEGARGTQYF. The CDR3 coding sequence is TGTGCCAGCAGCTTAGAGGGGGCCAGGGGGACCCAGTACTTC.

This clonotype was seen at least ten times. The CDR3 sequence is CSVESGRTNTGELFF. The CDR3, as DNA: TGCAGCGTTGAATCCGGGAGGACGAACACCGGGGAGCTGTTTTTT. The chain carries TRBV29-1 and TRBJ2-2; 7 nucleotides line up with TRBD2. Trimming cost V 2 bases and J 0 bases; bases outside gene matches: 3. Germline CDR1 and CDR2: SQVTM and ANQGSEA. The CDR3 spans 15 residues.

This clonotype has just a few counts. This sequence joins TRBV3-1 and TRBJ1-2; D is unclear. Trimming stripped 4 bases from V and 7 bases from J, with 7 bases between. The CDR3 has 11 residues. Germline values: CDR1 LGHDT, CDR2 YNNKEL (reference sequence). The CDR3 region is CASSREGGYTF. The CDR3 region has the DNA TGTGCCAGCAGCCGCGAGGGTGGCTACACCTTC. The complete variable domain, with remaining parts taken from reference TRBV3-1 and TRBJ1-2, reads DTAVSQTPKYLVTQMGNDKSIKCEQNLGHDTMYWYKQDSKKFLKIMFSYNNKELIINETVPNRFSPKSPDKAHLNLHINSLELGDSAVYFCASSREGGYTFGSGTRLTVV.

The V call is TRBV5-1, the J call TRBJ2-3; 10 bases map to TRBD2. V was pared by 1 base and J by 0 bases, with 2 bases of the junction left unmatched. The germline V gene encodes CDR1 SGHRS and CDR2 YFSETQ. The CDR3 is 16 residues long. For the CDR3, the DNA is TGCGCCAGCAGCTTGCCGACTAGCGGGAGCACAGATACGCAGTATTTT. Residues: CASSLPTSGSTDTQYF.

The chain combines TRBV5-1 with TRBJ2-1; TRBD1 or TRBD2 may be the D gene (6 bases each). The CDR3 extends over 15 amino acids. V shed 7 bases and J shed 6 bases, with 20 bases lying between them. From germline, CDR1 is SGHRS and CDR2 YFSETQ. The CDR3 DNA is TGCGCCAGCCGCAAGACAGGAGGGACTCTCAATGAGCAGTTCTTC. It yields the protein CASRKTGGTLNEQFF.

The chain is built from TRBV15 and TRBJ2-7; D may be TRBD1 or TRBD2 (5 bases each). V dropped 5 bases and J dropped 3 bases, with 11 bases sitting between them. The CDR3 length is 13 residues. Germline V gene data show CDR1 as LNHNV and CDR2 as YYDKDF (reference sequence). CDR3 bases: TGTGCCACCAGCCCCCGGGACCTCTACGAGCAGTACTTC. Amino acid sequence: CATSPRDLYEQYF.

Ten or more counts support this clonotype. This chain uses TRBV7-9 with TRBJ2-7, with 8 bases identical to TRBD2. This CDR3 spans 16 amino acids. Germline V gene sequence: CDR1 SEHNR, CDR2 FQNEAQ (reference sequence). Germline trimming cut 4 bases from V and 3 bases from J; bases unmatched to any gene: 11. In DNA, the CDR3 is TGTGCCAGCAGCTCCCAGACTAGCGTATCCTTCTACGAGCAGTACTTC. Protein: CASSSQTSVSFYEQYF.